The sequence of this TCR beta chain was determined in a study of cytomegalovirus exposure and HLA in healthy donors. Study-wide findings and caveats: Across donors, sequencing depth was assumed by presence/absence analyses to be roughly uniform.

The V and J ends lost 2 bases and 9 bases, in that order; junction bases with no gene match: 5. The CDR3 spans 14 residues. The germline V gene has CDR1 SGDLS and CDR2 YYNGEE. About this clone itself: Its antigen is unidentified.

PCR involved 60 Vbeta and 13 Jbeta primers. Using immunoSEQ multiplex PCR, the repertoire was profiled, and TCRdb retains in-frame clones only, with some absent. This sample carries under 200,000 clones, around 84% of them seen once, and the ten largest clones take around 3.3%. The rearrangement links TRBV9 to TRBJ1-6, with 7 bases aligning to TRBD1. This TCR derives from a woman between 40 and 50 years old in good health and CMV-seronegative. Sequenced sample: PBMCs. In DNA form, the CDR3 reads TGTGCCAGCAGCGTGGGGCAGGGGGGTTCACCCCTCCACTTT. Translated, it gives CASSVGQGGSPLHF.